A selection of T cell receptor beta chains follows, all from one sample in a study of T cell responses to AZD1222 COVID-19 vaccine. Assay: immunoSEQ multiplex PCR; the TCRdb copy retains only in-frame clones and omits some. Here the sample spans approximately 170,000 clones, around 91% being singletons. The specimen comprised peripheral blood, sampled on day 0 of AZD1222 vaccination. The receptor source for this set is an adult in good health. The CDR3 runs from the conserved cysteine through the conserved F or W. D genes are given only for firm matches. Where a row states a size, it is once, few, many or the class of an expanded clone; other rows omit it.

CDR3	DNA	size	J	V	D
CASSQDRRPSGNTIYF	TGTGCCAGCAGCCAAGATCGCAGGCCATCTGGAAACACCATATATTTT	.	TRBJ1-3	TRBV3-1/TRBV3-2	.
CASSRPLKDRVLYGYTF	TGTGCCAGCAGTCGCCCACTGAAGGACAGGGTCCTCTATGGCTACACCTTC	once	TRBJ1-2	TRBV6-2/TRBV6-3	TRBD1
CAWSKGVGLYGYTF	TGTGCCTGGAGTAAGGGAGTGGGGCTCTATGGCTACACCTTC	.	TRBJ1-2	TRBV30	.
CASTLSIKQGAGSGNTIYF	TGCGCCAGCACTCTTAGCATAAAGCAGGGGGCTGGCTCTGGAAACACCATATATTTT	.	TRBJ1-3	TRBV23-1	TRBD1
CASHLAIGSPLHF	TGTGCCAGCCACCTTGCCATAGGTTCACCCCTCCACTTT	.	TRBJ1-6	TRBV12-3/TRBV12-4	.
CASSIGGRALVTDTQYF	TGTGCCAGTAGTATAGGTGGCAGGGCTCTCGTCACAGATACGCAGTATTTT	.	TRBJ2-3	TRBV19	.
CASSPGTPRKSNSPLHF	TGTGCCAGCAGTCCGGGGACCCCGAGGAAAAGTAATTCACCCCTCCACTTT	.	TRBJ1-6	TRBV13	.
CASSIGVPSGNTIYF	TGTGCCAGTAGTATTGGGGTACCCTCTGGAAACACCATATATTTT	.	TRBJ1-3	TRBV19	.
CASSRAGTAFYGYTF	TGTGCCAGCAGTCGGGCCGGGACGGCCTTCTATGGCTACACCTTC	once	TRBJ1-2	TRBV2	.
CASSYTGPKNTGELFF	TGTGCCAGCAGTTACACAGGCCCCAAGAACACCGGGGAGCTGTTTTTT	once	TRBJ2-2	TRBV6-6	.
CASSLNGQSTDTQYF	TGCGCCAGCAGCTTGAATGGACAGAGCACAGATACGCAGTATTTT	.	TRBJ2-3	TRBV5-1	.
CASSQGGSSGGGEQFF	TGTGCCAGCAGCCAAGGTGGGTCTAGCGGGGGGGGTGAGCAGTTCTTC	.	TRBJ2-1	TRBV3-1/TRBV3-2	TRBD2
CASSPRWGGGEQFF	TGTGCCAGCAGCCCGCGTTGGGGAGGGGGCGAGCAGTTCTTC	few	TRBJ2-1	TRBV3-1/TRBV3-2	.
CASSEAVTNYGYTF	TGCGCCAGCAGCGAAGCCGTGACAAACTATGGCTACACCTTC	.	TRBJ1-2	TRBV5-1	.
CASRTGGTEAFF	TGTGCCAGCAGGACAGGTGGCACTGAAGCTTTCTTT	.	TRBJ1-1	TRBV12-3/TRBV12-4	.
CASSQDHARLNTEAFF	TGCGCCAGCAGCCAAGATCACGCCAGGTTGAACACTGAAGCTTTCTTT	.	TRBJ1-1	TRBV4-1	.
CASSAGQGNYGYTF	TGTGCCAGCAGCGCTGGACAGGGCAACTATGGCTACACCTTC	.	TRBJ1-2	TRBV9	TRBD1
CASSSVLSILQHF	TGTGCCAGCAGTTCCGTTTTATCCATCCTCCAGCATTTT	.	TRBJ1-5	TRBV12-3/TRBV12-4	.
CAIRNNSNQPQHF	TGTGCCATCAGGAACAACAGCAATCAGCCCCAGCATTTT	.	TRBJ1-5	TRBV10-3	.
CASSLDPGGRGPLHF	TGTGCCAGCAGCTTAGACCCAGGGGGCAGAGGACCCCTCCACTTT	.	TRBJ1-6	TRBV11-2	TRBD1
CASSPPGLISYEQYF	TGTGCCAGCAGTCCCCCGGGACTGATCTCCTACGAGCAGTACTTC	.	TRBJ2-7	TRBV27	.
CASSFRGQGATDTQYF	TGTGCCAGCAGTTTCCGGGGACAGGGGGCGACAGATACGCAGTATTTT	.	TRBJ2-3	TRBV28	TRBD1
CASSYGQHYGYTF	TGTGCCAGCAGTTACGGTCAGCACTATGGCTACACCTTC	.	TRBJ1-2	TRBV6-2/TRBV6-3	.
CASSVEGYEQYF	TGTGCCAGCAGCGTTGAGGGTTACGAGCAGTACTTC	few	TRBJ2-7	TRBV9	.
CASSYRPGRTIQPQHF	TGTGCCAGCAGTTACCGACCGGGGCGAACAATTCAGCCCCAGCATTTT	.	TRBJ1-5	TRBV6-2/TRBV6-3	.
CASSSRDLNSPLHF	TGTGCCAGCAGTTCCCGGGACCTAAATTCACCCCTCCACTTT	.	TRBJ1-6	TRBV27	.
CASNRGTEAFF	TGTGCCAGCAACAGGGGCACTGAAGCTTTCTTT	.	TRBJ1-1	TRBV5-4	TRBD1
CASSQVWRSNQPQHF	TGCGCCAGCAGCCAAGTTTGGAGGAGCAATCAGCCCCAGCATTTT	.	TRBJ1-5	TRBV4-3	.
CASSLKIRTSQSSYNSPLHF	TGTGCCAGCAGCTTAAAGATTCGGACTTCCCAGAGCTCCTATAATTCACCCCTCCACTTT	few	TRBJ1-6	TRBV7-6	.
CASKRGLSTDTQYF	TGTGCCAGCAAACGGGGGCTGTCCACAGATACGCAGTATTTT	few	TRBJ2-3	TRBV2	.
CATSRELQNREKLFF	TGTGCCACCAGCAGAGAGCTCCAAAACAGGGAAAAACTGTTTTTT	.	TRBJ1-4	TRBV15	.